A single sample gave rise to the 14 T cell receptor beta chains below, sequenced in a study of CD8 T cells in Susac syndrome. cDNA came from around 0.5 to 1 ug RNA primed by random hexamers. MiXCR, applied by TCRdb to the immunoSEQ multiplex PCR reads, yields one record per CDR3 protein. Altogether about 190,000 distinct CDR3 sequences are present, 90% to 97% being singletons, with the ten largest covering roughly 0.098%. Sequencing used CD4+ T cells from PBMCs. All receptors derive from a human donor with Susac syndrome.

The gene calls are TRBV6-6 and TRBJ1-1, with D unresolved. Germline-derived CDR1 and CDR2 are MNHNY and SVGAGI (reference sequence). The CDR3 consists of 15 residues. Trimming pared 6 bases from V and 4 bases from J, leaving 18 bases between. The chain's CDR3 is CASRPVGPEVTEAFF. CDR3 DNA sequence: TGTGCCAGCAGACCCGTCGGTCCAGAGGTCACTGAAGCTTTCTTT.

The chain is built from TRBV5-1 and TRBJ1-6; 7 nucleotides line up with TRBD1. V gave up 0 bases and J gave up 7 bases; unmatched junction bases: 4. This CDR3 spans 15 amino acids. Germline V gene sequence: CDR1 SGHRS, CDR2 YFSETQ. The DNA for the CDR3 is TGCGCCAGCAGCTTGGGTCAACAGGGGAATTCACCCCTCCACTTT. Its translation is CASSLGQQGNSPLHF.

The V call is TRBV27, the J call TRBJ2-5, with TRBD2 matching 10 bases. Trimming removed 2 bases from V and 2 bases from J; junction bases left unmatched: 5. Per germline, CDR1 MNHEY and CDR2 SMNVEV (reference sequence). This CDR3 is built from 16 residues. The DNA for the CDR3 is TGTGCCAGCAGTTTAGGCGTAGCGGGGGGACAAGAGACCCAGTACTTC. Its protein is CASSLGVAGGQETQYF.

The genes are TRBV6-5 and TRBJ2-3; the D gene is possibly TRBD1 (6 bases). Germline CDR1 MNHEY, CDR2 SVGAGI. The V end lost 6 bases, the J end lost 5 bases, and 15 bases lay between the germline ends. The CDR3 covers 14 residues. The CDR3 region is CASRPQGLGDTQYF. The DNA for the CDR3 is TGTGCCAGCAGGCCGCAGGGGTTGGGAGATACGCAGTATTTT.

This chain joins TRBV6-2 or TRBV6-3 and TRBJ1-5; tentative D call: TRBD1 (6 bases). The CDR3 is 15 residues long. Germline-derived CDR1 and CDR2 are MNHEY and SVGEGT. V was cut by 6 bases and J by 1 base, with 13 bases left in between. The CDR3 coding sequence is TGTGCCAGCAGGGGTCAGGGGCCCAGCAATCAGCCCCAGCATTTT. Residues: CASRGQGPSNQPQHF.

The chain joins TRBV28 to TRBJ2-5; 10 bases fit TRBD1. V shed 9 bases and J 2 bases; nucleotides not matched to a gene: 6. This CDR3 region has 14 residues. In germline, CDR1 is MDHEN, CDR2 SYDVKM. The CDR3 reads CARETGGRQETQYF. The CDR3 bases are TGTGCCAGAGAGACAGGGGGCAGACAAGAGACCCAGTACTTC.

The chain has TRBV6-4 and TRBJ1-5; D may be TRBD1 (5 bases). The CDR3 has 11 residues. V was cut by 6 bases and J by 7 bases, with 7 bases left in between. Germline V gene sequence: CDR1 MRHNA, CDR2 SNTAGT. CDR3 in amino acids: CASSRQQPQHF. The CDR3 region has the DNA TGTGCCAGCAGCCGACAGCAGCCCCAGCATTTT.

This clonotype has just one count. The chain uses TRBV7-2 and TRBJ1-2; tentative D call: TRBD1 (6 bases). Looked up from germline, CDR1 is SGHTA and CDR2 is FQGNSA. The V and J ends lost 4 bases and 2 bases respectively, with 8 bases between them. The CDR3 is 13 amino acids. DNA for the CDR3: TGTGCCAGCAGCTGGGGGACAAACTATGGCTACACCTTC. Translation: CASSWGTNYGYTF.

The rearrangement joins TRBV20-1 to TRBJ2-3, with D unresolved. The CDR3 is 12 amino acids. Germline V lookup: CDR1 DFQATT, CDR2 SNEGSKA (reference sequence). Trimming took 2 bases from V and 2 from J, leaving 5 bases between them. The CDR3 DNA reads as TGCAGTGCTAGACTTGCCACAGATACGCAGTATTTT. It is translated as CSARLATDTQYF.

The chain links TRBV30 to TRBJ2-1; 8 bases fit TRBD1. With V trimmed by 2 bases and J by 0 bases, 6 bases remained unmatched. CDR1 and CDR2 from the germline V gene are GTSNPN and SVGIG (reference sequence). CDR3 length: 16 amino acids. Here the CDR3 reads CAWSSAGGSSYNEQFF. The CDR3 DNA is TGTGCCTGGAGTTCGGCAGGGGGCAGCTCCTACAATGAGCAGTTCTTC.

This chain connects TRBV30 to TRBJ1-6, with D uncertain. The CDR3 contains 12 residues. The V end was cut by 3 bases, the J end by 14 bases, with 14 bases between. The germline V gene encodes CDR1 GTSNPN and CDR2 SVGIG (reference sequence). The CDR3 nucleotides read TGTGCCTGGAGCGCGACATTCTCCACCCTCCACTTT. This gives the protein CAWSATFSTLHF.

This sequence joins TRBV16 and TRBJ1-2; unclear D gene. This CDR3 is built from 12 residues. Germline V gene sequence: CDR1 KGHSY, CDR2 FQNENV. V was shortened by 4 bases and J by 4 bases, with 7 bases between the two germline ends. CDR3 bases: TGTGCCAGCAGCCTGATGGGCTATGGCTACACCTTC. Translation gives CASSLMGYGYTF.

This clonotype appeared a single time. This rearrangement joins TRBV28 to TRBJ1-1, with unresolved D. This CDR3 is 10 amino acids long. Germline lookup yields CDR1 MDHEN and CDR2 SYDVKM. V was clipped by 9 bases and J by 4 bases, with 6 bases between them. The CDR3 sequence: CASWGTEAFF. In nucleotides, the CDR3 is TGTGCCAGTTGGGGCACTGAAGCTTTCTTT.

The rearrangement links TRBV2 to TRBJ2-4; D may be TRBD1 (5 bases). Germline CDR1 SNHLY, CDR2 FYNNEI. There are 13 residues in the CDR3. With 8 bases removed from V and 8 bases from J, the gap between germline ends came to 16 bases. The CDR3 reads CASSRQGTDIQYF. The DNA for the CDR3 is TGTGCCAGCTCCCGGCAGGGAACGGACATTCAGTACTTC.